These 31 T cell receptor beta chains were sequenced from one sample in a study of blood T cell repertoires in COVID-19. Generated by immunoSEQ multiplex PCR, the TCRdb table keeps only in-frame clones and is missing some. Altogether about 180,000 clones are present, around 84% being singletons, with the ten largest covering about 16%. Sequencing was done on a sample of PBMCs or T cells enriched from blood (not recorded which). The source is a man aged 50 or older who had recovered from COVID-19.

This clone was counted between two and nine times. The chain links TRBV29-1 to TRBJ2-3, with 9 positions matching TRBD1. This CDR3 has 15 residues. Germline V gene sequence: CDR1 SQVTM, CDR2 ANQGSEA. V was clipped by 5 bases and J by 0 bases; unmatched bases: 6. Here the CDR3 DNA reads TGCAGCGTTAAAATCGGGACAGGGAGCACAGATACGCAGTATTTT. This translates into CSVKIGTGSTDTQYF.

The chain carries TRBV10-3 and TRBJ1-5; no definite D call. The CDR3 covers 13 residues. Germline CDR1 and CDR2: ENHRY and SYGVKD. V lost 0 bases, J lost 7 bases, and 7 bases lay in between. This CDR3 is CAISESAVQPQHF. For the CDR3, the DNA is TGTGCCATCAGTGAGTCGGCAGTCCAGCCCCAGCATTTT.

V usage is TRBV3-1 (or the pseudogene TRBV3-2) and J usage is TRBJ1-4; perhaps TRBD1 as D (5 bases). CDR3 size: 14 residues. Germline V gene lookup returns CDR1 LGHDT and CDR2 YNNKEL (reference sequence). V was trimmed by 0 bases and J by 10 bases, leaving 12 bases between them. The CDR3 DNA follows: TGTGCCAGCAGCCAAGACCGGGTCGGGGGAAAACTGTTTTTT. Protein: CASSQDRVGGKLFF.

This chain joins TRBV19 and TRBJ1-2; no clear D gene. Germline V gene sequence: CDR1 LNHDA, CDR2 SQIVND (reference sequence). The CDR3 is 14 amino acids. Trimming removed 2 bases at V and 7 bases at J, with 14 bases between. The CDR3 nucleotides read TGTGCCAGTAGTATATTTCCGAGTCCGGGTGGCTACACCTTC. Its translation: CASSIFPSPGGYTF.

The rearrangement uses TRBV3-1 (or the pseudogene TRBV3-2) and TRBJ2-2; TRBD2 agrees at 9 bases. With 1 base clipped from V and 4 bases from J, the junction kept 10 bases outside the gene matches. Germline V lookup: CDR1 LGHDT, CDR2 YNNKEL (reference sequence). The CDR3 has 18 amino acids. The CDR3 sequence: CASSQGGIAGAPTGELFF. DNA of the CDR3: TGTGCCAGCAGCCAAGGGGGGATAGCGGGGGCCCCCACCGGGGAGCTGTTTTTT.

The chain is built from TRBV5-1 and TRBJ2-3, with 8 nucleotides matching TRBD1. CDR1 and CDR2 from the germline V gene are SGHRS and YFSETQ. This CDR3 region has 18 residues. The V segment lost 0 bases and the J segment 0 bases; nucleotides outside the gene matches: 9. Written as DNA, the CDR3 is TGCGCCAGCAGCTTGGCCGCAGGGGGCATGATTAGCACAGATACGCAGTATTTT. This gives the protein CASSLAAGGMISTDTQYF.

The V and J genes are TRBV6-5 and TRBJ1-2; no reliable D call. Germline CDR1 and CDR2: MNHEY and SVGAGI. The CDR3 extends over 13 amino acids. V lost 2 bases and J lost 4, with 8 bases in between. CDR3 nucleotide sequence: TGTGCCAGCAGTTACCGTCCAGTCTATGGCTACACCTTC. It specifies CASSYRPVYGYTF.

For the CDR3, the DNA is TGTGCCAGCAGTCCCGGACAGTTCGCGAACACCGGGGAGCTGTTTTTT. Amino acids: CASSPGQFANTGELFF. The chain recombines TRBV9 with TRBJ2-2, with D perhaps TRBD1 (6 bases). The V end was cut by 5 bases, the J end by 0 bases, with 14 bases between. Germline-derived CDR1 and CDR2 are SGDLS and YYNGEE. The CDR3 runs 16 residues.

The chain has TRBV5-1 and TRBJ2-1; 11 nucleotides align to TRBD1. CDR1 is SGHRS, CDR2 YFSETQ, per germline. The CDR3 extends over 15 amino acids. V was pared by 4 bases and J by 8 bases, with 8 bases of the junction left unmatched. The CDR3 bases are TGCGCCAGCAGCCCCTGGACAGGGGGCCAGGATGAGCAGTTCTTC. This encodes CASSPWTGGQDEQFF.

The rearrangement uses TRBV11-2 and TRBJ1-1; 7 positions match TRBD1. Germline-derived CDR1 and CDR2 are SGHAT and FQNNGV. J was trimmed by 1 base and V by 5 bases; bases with no gene match: 4. There are 14 residues in the CDR3. DNA for the CDR3: TGTGCCAGCAGCACCCACAGGGGGAACACTGAAGCTTTCTTT. This codes for CASSTHRGNTEAFF.

The gene calls are TRBV28 and TRBJ1-1; no clear D gene. The germline V gene has CDR1 MDHEN and CDR2 SYDVKM. The V end lost 2 bases, the J end lost 7 bases, and 8 bases lay between the germline ends. The CDR3 covers 12 residues. CDR3: CASSLRGNEAFF. The DNA for the CDR3 is TGTGCCAGCAGTTTACGAGGGAATGAAGCTTTCTTT.

This chain links TRBV7-6 with TRBJ2-1, with D unresolved. Germline lookup yields CDR1 SGHVS and CDR2 FNYEAQ. V lost 2 bases to trimming and J lost 7 bases, with 3 bases between them. This CDR3 region has 11 residues. This chain's CDR3 is CASSLLNEQFF. CDR3 sequence (DNA): TGTGCCAGCAGCTTACTAAATGAGCAGTTCTTC. The full variable domain, rest sourced from reference TRBV7-6 and TRBJ2-1, is GAGVSQSPRYKVTKRGQDVALRCDPISGHVSLYWYRQALGQGPEFLTYFNYEAQQDKSGLPNDRFSAERPEGSISTLTIQRTEQRDSAMYRCASSLLNEQFFGPGTRLTVL.

This chain uses TRBV5-5 with TRBJ2-1; D unclear. The ends were cut back, 3 bases at V and 4 bases at J, with 8 bases in the middle. Germline V gives CDR1 SGHKS, CDR2 YYEKEE (reference sequence). The CDR3 consists of 13 residues. CDR3 coding DNA: TGTGCCAGCAGCTCCGACACTTACAATGAGCAGTTCTTC. Translating gives CASSSDTYNEQFF.

The chain couples TRBV28 to TRBJ2-1, with TRBD1 matching over 7 bases. The ends lost 10 bases at V and 7 bases at J; junction bases unmatched: 10. Germline V gene sequence: CDR1 MDHEN, CDR2 SYDVKM. This CDR3 comprises 13 residues. The CDR3 protein is CAITGDSRNEQFF. The CDR3 nucleotides read TGTGCCATTACAGGGGATAGTAGGAATGAGCAGTTCTTC.

This chain links TRBV5-1 with TRBJ2-2, with 9 bases fitting TRBD2. In germline, CDR1 is SGHRS, CDR2 YFSETQ. V lost 4 bases, J lost 0 bases, and 7 bases stayed unmatched. The CDR3 loop spans 17 amino acids. The CDR3 is CASSTAPSGANTGELFF. In DNA, the CDR3 is TGCGCCAGCAGCACGGCGCCTAGCGGGGCGAACACCGGGGAGCTGTTTTTT.

The gene calls are TRBV2 and TRBJ1-1, with D unresolved. The CDR3 consists of 13 residues. V shed 5 bases and J shed 5 bases, with 12 bases lying between them. The V gene's germline CDR1 is SNHLY and CDR2 FYNNEI. CDR3 sequence: CASSKGEGTEAFF. CDR3 sequence (DNA): TGTGCCAGCAGTAAGGGTGAGGGAACTGAAGCTTTCTTT.

This clone occurred once. This chain links TRBV2 with TRBJ1-4; D is unresolved. With 7 bases removed from V and 2 bases from J, the gap between germline ends came to 14 bases. CDR1 and CDR2 (germline): SNHLY, FYNNEI. This CDR3 has 15 residues. This chain's CDR3 is CASTLVSPTNEKLFF. In nucleotides, the CDR3 is TGTGCCAGCACCCTAGTTAGCCCGACTAATGAAAAACTGTTTTTT. Complete variable domain (other parts from reference TRBV2 and TRBJ1-4): EPEVTQTPSHQVTQMGQEVILRCVPISNHLYFYWYRQILGQKVEFLVSFYNNEISEKSEIFDDQFSVERPDGSNFTLKIRSTKLEDSAMYFCASTLVSPTNEKLFFGSGTQLSVL.

This chain links TRBV9 with TRBJ1-2; a weak D match, TRBD1 (5 bases). CDR3 size: 13 residues. CDR1 and CDR2 from the germline V gene are SGDLS and YYNGEE. V lost 3 bases and J lost 5, with 11 bases in between. The CDR3 DNA sequence: TGTGCCAGCAGCGGCGGGACGCTGTATGGCTACACCTTC. As protein: CASSGGTLYGYTF.

This clone was recorded only once. The chain has TRBV5-1 and TRBJ2-1, with 8 bases identical to TRBD1. V was clipped by 0 bases and J by 0 bases; unmatched bases: 2. The CDR3 has 16 residues. Germline CDR1 and CDR2: SGHRS and YFSETQ. CDR3 nucleotide sequence: TGCGCCAGCAGCTTGGGCGACAGGGGCTCCTACAATGAGCAGTTCTTC. Residues: CASSLGDRGSYNEQFF.

The chain combines TRBV7-3 with TRBJ2-6, with TRBD1 matching 10 bases. The CDR3 loop spans 18 amino acids. Germline V gene lookup returns CDR1 SGHTA and CDR2 FQGTGA. With 5 bases clipped from V and 3 bases from J, the junction kept 10 bases outside the gene matches. The CDR3 here is CASSTTGQGIGGANVLTF. Here the CDR3 DNA reads TGTGCCAGCAGCACAACGGGACAGGGGATCGGTGGGGCCAACGTCCTGACTTTC. The entire variable domain, with the rest obtained from reference TRBV7-3 and TRBJ2-6, is as follows: GAGVSQTPSNKVTEKGKYVELRCDPISGHTALYWYRQSLGQGPEFLIYFQGTGAADDSGLPNDRFFAVRPEGSVSTLKIQRTERGDSAVYLCASSTTGQGIGGANVLTFGAGSRLTVL.

V usage is TRBV6-5 and J usage is TRBJ1-4; no definite D call. The germline V and J ends were trimmed by 5 bases and 12 bases, with 13 bases remaining between them. Germline CDR1 and CDR2: MNHEY and SVGAGI. CDR3 length equals 12 residues. The CDR3 DNA follows: TGTGCCAGCAGTAGGAATCGACTTGAACTGTTTTTT. It specifies CASSRNRLELFF.

The DNA for the CDR3 is TGTGCCAGCAGTTACGGGGACAGGGGCTCCGAGCAGTACTTC. Translating it yields CASSYGDRGSEQYF. V gene TRBV6-5 combines with J gene TRBJ2-7; 10 nucleotides agree with TRBD1. There are 14 residues in the CDR3. In germline, CDR1 is MNHEY, CDR2 SVGAGI. The V segment lost 2 bases and the J segment 6 bases; nucleotides outside the gene matches: 4.

The V gene is TRBV18, the J gene TRBJ1-2, with 7 bases fitting TRBD1. The length of the CDR3 is 17 residues. Germline assignment: CDR1 KGHSH and CDR2 LQKENI. V dropped 3 bases and J dropped 0; count of bases not matched to a gene: 10. The CDR3 DNA is TGTGCCAGCTCACCGCCTAGACAGGGCCAAGCTAACTATGGCTACACCTTC. Translation gives CASSPPRQGQANYGYTF.

The genes are TRBV9 and TRBJ2-7, with 12 positions matching TRBD2. Germline CDR1 SGDLS, CDR2 YYNGEE. V gave up 6 bases and J gave up 4 bases; unmatched junction bases: 5. The CDR3 sequence is 14 residues long. The CDR3 protein is CASNQTSGGYEQYF. CDR3 DNA sequence: TGTGCCAGCAACCAGACTAGCGGGGGATACGAGCAGTACTTC.

The V call is TRBV15, the J call TRBJ2-7; 11 nucleotides align to TRBD2. Germline V lookup: CDR1 LNHNV, CDR2 YYDKDF (reference sequence). V lost 0 bases, J lost 7 bases, and 2 bases stayed unmatched. This CDR3 has 14 residues. DNA for the CDR3: TGTGCCACCAGCAGAGAACGGACTAGCGGGGAGCAGTACTTC. It encodes CATSRERTSGEQYF.

This chain uses TRBV19 with TRBJ1-1; TRBD1 is a possible D gene (6 bases). Germline assignment: CDR1 LNHDA and CDR2 SQIVND (reference sequence). The CDR3 totals 13 residues. The V gene lost 7 bases and the J gene lost 6 bases, with 15 bases spanning the gap. The CDR3 spells CASIPAGGSEAFF. The CDR3 DNA sequence: TGTGCCAGTATTCCGGCGGGGGGCTCTGAAGCTTTCTTT. The whole variable domain, remainder taken from reference TRBV19 and TRBJ1-1, is DGGITQSPKYLFRKEGQNVTLSCEQNLNHDAMYWYRQDPGQGLRLIYYSQIVNDFQKGDIAEGYSVSREKKESFPLTVTSAQKNPTAFYLCASIPAGGSEAFFGQGTRLTVV.

The CDR3 reads CASSPVREISGNTIYF. The CDR3 DNA reads TGTGCCAGCAGCCCCGTCAGGGAAATCTCTGGAAACACCATATATTTT. The chain carries TRBV6-6 and TRBJ1-3, with D maybe TRBD1 (5 bases). The CDR3 extends over 16 amino acids. Germline assignment: CDR1 MNHNY and CDR2 SVGAGI (reference sequence). Trimming cost V 6 bases and J 0 bases, with 15 bases left between them.

V usage is TRBV5-4 and J usage is TRBJ1-6; a weak D match, TRBD1 (6 bases). The CDR3 length is 14 residues. Trimming shortened V by 4 bases and J by 8 bases, and 13 bases separated the two germline ends. Germline CDR1 and CDR2: SGHNT and YYREEE (reference sequence). This CDR3 is CASSTDRTDSPLHF. CDR3 bases: TGTGCCAGCAGCACAGACAGGACCGATTCACCCCTCCACTTT.

The rearrangement uses TRBV7-6 and TRBJ1-5; D uncertain. V gave up 1 base and J gave up 1 base, with 5 bases separating them. This CDR3 comprises 14 residues. Germline loops: CDR1 SGHVS, CDR2 FNYEAQ. The CDR3 loop is CASSLVASNQPQHF. CDR3 DNA sequence: TGTGCCAGCAGCTTAGTGGCCAGCAATCAGCCCCAGCATTTT.

This chain connects TRBV29-1 to TRBJ1-4; 7 bases align to TRBD1. Germline CDR1 SQVTM, CDR2 ANQGSEA. There are 13 residues in the CDR3. The ends lost 2 bases at V and 8 bases at J; junction bases unmatched: 5. The CDR3 bases are TGCAGCGTTGAAAAGGGGGCAGGGGAAAAACTGTTTTTT. This codes for CSVEKGAGEKLFF.

This sequence joins TRBV28 and TRBJ2-4; TRBD1 aligns across 11 bases. This CDR3 has 15 residues. After removal of 3 bases from V and 9 bases from J, the junction contained 7 bases not matched to a gene. Germline CDR1 and CDR2: MDHEN and SYDVKM. The DNA of the CDR3 is TGTGCCAGCAGTTTGACCGGGACAGGGGGGAGCATTCAGTACTTC. The encoded protein is CASSLTGTGGSIQYF.